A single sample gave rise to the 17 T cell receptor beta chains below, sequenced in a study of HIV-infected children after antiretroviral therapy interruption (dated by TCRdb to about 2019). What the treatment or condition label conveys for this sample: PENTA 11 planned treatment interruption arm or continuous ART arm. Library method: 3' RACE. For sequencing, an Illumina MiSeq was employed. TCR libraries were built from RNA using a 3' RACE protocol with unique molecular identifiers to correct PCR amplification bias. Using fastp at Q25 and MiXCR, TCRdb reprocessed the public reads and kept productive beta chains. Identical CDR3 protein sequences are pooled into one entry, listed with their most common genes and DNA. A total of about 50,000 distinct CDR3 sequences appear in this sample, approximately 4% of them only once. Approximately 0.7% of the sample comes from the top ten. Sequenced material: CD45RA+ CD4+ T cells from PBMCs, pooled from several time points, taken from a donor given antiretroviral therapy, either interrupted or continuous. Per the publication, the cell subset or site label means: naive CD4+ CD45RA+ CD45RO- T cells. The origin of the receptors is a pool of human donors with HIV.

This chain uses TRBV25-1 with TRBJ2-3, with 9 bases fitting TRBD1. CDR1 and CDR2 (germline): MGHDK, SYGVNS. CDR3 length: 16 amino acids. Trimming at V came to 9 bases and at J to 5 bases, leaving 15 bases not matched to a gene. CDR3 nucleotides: TGTGCCAGACATGGGCCCGAACAGGGGGCAATAGATACGCAGTATTTT. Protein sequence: CARHGPEQGAIDTQYF.

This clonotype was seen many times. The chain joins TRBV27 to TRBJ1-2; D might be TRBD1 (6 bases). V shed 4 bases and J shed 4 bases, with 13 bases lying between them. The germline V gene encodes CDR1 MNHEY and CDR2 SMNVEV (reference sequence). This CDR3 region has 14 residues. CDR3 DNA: TGTGCCAGCAGTTCTCACGGGACAACCTATGGCTACACCTTC. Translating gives CASSSHGTTYGYTF.

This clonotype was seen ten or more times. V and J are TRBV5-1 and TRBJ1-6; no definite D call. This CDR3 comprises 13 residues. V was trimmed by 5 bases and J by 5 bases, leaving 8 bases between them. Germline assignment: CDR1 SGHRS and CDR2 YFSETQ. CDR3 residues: CASRGEHNSPLHF. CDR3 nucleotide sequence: TGCGCCAGCAGAGGTGAACATAATTCACCCCTCCACTTT.

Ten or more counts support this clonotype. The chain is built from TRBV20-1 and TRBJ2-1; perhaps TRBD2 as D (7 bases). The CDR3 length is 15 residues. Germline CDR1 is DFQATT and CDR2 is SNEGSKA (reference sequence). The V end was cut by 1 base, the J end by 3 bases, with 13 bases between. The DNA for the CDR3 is TGCAGTGCTAGAGCAAAGGGGGGGATCTACAATGAGCAGTTCTTC. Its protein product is CSARAKGGIYNEQFF.

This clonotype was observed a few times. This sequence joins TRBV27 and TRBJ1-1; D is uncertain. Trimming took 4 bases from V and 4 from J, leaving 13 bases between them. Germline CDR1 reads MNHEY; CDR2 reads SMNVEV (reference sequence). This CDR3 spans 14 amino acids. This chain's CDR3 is CASSSLTPGTEAFF. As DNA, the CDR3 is TGTGCCAGCAGTTCTCTCACTCCGGGCACTGAAGCTTTCTTT.

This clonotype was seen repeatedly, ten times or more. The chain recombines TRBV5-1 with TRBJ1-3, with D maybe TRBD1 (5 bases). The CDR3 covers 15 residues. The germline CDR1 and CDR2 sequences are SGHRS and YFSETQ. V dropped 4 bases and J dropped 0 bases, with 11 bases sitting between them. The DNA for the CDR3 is TGCGCCAGCAGCGCCGGGACGGTCTCTGGAAACACCATATATTTT. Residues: CASSAGTVSGNTIYF.

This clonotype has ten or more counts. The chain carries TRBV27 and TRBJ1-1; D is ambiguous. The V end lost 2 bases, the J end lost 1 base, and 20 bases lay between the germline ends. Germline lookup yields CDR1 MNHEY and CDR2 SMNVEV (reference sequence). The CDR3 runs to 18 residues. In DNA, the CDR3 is TGTGCCAGCAGTTTAAGGTCCCCCTCGGCAGAGAGGAACACTGAAGCTTTCTTT. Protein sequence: CASSLRSPSAERNTEAFF.

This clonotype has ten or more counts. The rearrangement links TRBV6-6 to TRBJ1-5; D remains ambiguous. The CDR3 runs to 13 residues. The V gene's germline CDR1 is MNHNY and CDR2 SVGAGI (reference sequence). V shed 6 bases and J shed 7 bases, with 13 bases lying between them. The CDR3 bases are TGTGCCAGCAGCCAAATTTTTGGGCAGCCCCAGCATTTT. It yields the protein CASSQIFGQPQHF.

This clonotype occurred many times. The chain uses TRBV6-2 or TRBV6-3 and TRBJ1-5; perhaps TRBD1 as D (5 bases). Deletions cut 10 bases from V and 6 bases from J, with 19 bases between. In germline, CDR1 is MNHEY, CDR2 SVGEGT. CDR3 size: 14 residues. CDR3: CATTPGGVTQPQHF. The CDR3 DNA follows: TGTGCCACCACCCCTGGAGGGGTAACTCAGCCCCAGCATTTT.

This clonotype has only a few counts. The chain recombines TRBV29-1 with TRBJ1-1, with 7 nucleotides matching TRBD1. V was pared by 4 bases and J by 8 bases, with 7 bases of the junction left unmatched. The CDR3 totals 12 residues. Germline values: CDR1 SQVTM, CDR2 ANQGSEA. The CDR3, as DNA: TGCAGCGTTGTAGGGGACAGATCCGAAGCTTTCTTT. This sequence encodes CSVVGDRSEAFF.

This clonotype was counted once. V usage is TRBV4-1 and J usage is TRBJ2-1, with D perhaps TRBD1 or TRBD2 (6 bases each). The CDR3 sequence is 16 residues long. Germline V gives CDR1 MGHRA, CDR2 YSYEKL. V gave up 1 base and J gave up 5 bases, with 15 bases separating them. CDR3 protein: CASSQGSAGGHNEQFF. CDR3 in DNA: TGCGCCAGCAGCCAAGGTTCAGCTGGGGGGCACAATGAGCAGTTCTTC.

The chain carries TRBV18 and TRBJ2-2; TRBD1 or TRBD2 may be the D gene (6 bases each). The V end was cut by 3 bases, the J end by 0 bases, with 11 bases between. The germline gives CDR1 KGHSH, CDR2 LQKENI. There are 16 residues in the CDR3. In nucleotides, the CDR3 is TGTGCCAGCTCACCCGACGGGGGCGCGAACACCGGGGAGCTGTTTTTT. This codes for CASSPDGGANTGELFF.

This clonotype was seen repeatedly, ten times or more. CDR3 sequence reads: CATSRQLNQPQHF. DNA of the CDR3: TGTGCCACCAGCAGACAACTAAATCAGCCCCAGCATTTT. The rearrangement uses TRBV15 and TRBJ1-5; D is ambiguous. Germline V lookup: CDR1 LNHNV, CDR2 YYDKDF (reference sequence). With 2 bases removed from V and 4 bases from J, the gap between germline ends came to 6 bases. The CDR3 consists of 13 residues.

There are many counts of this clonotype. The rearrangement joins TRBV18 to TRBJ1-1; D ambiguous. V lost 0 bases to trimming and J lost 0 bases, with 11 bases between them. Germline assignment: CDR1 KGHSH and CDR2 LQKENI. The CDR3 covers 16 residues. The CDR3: CASSPPRWQMNTEAFF. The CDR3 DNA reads TGTGCCAGCTCACCACCGAGGTGGCAGATGAACACTGAAGCTTTCTTT.

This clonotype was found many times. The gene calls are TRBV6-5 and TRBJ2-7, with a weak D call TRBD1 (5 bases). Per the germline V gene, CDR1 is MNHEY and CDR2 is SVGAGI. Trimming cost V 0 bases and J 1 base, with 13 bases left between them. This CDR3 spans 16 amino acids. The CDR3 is CASSYSGQAGSYEQYF. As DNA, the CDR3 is TGTGCCAGCAGTTACTCGGGGCAGGCTGGTTCCTACGAGCAGTACTTC.

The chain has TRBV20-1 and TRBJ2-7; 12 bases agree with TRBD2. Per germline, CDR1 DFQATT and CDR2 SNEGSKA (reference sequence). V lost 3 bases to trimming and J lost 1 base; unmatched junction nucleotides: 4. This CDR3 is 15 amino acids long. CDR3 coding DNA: TGCAGTGCTAGCTCCGGGACTAGCGGGTCCTACGAGCAGTACTTC. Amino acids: CSASSGTSGSYEQYF.

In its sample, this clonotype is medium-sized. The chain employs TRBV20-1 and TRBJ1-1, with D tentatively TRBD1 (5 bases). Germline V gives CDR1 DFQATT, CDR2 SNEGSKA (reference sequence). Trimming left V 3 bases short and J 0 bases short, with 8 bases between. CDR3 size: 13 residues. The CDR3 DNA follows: TGCAGTGCTAGGGCGGGGGTGAACACTGAAGCTTTCTTT. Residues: CSARAGVNTEAFF.